These 26 T cell receptor beta chains originate from one sample sequenced in a study of T cell responses to AZD1222 COVID-19 vaccine. Sequencing used immunoSEQ multiplex PCR; TCRdb keeps in-frame clones, though not all of them. This table has 130,000 to 150,000 clones, roughly 80% appearing once. The sample was peripheral blood, taken on day 0 of MenACWY control vaccination. These receptors were obtained from an adult in good health.

The chain has TRBV5-8 and TRBJ1-1; perhaps TRBD1 as D (5 bases). The CDR3 sequence is 18 residues long. Trimming took off 1 base at V and 3 bases at J, with 22 bases between the two ends. Germline V CDR1 and CDR2: SGHTS, YDEGEE. The CDR3 is CASSLSPTRVGAHTEAFF. CDR3 bases: TGTGCCAGCAGCTTGTCCCCCACAAGGGTTGGGGCACACACTGAAGCTTTCTTT.

V usage is TRBV5-1 and J usage is TRBJ1-2; D might be TRBD1 (5 bases). V was shortened by 6 bases and J by 3 bases, with 12 bases between the two germline ends. CDR3 length equals 13 residues. The germline CDR1 and CDR2 sequences are SGHRS and YFSETQ. This chain's CDR3 is CASTIGDYYGYTF. The CDR3 DNA reads TGCGCCAGCACTATCGGGGACTACTATGGCTACACCTTC.

The V gene is TRBV7-2, the J gene TRBJ1-2, with 7 bases identical to TRBD1. This CDR3 is built from 14 residues. The trim removed 4 bases at V and 6 bases at J, leaving 8 bases unmatched. The germline CDR1 and CDR2 sequences are SGHTA and FQGNSA. The CDR3 protein is CASSSRTGINGYTF. The CDR3 bases are TGTGCCAGCAGCTCCCGGACAGGAATTAATGGCTACACCTTC.

The chain combines TRBV21-1 with TRBJ1-5. TRBV21-1 is a pseudogene. This CDR3 has 13 amino acids. The CDR3 bases are TGTGCCAGCAGGAGGGATAGGGACCAGCCCCAGCATTTT. Translated: CASRRDRDQPQHF.

The gene calls are TRBV11-3 and TRBJ1-6; possible D gene TRBD1, 5 bases. This CDR3 region has 14 residues. The germline CDR1 and CDR2 sequences are SGHNT and YENEEA. The ends were cut back, 3 bases at V and 6 bases at J, with 9 bases in the middle. This CDR3 reads CASSLGQPNSPLHF. CDR3 DNA: TGTGCCAGCAGCTTGGGGCAGCCTAATTCACCCCTCCACTTT.

This clone showed up just once. The V and J genes are TRBV19 and TRBJ1-5; perhaps TRBD1 as D (6 bases). This CDR3 has 12 amino acids. CDR1 and CDR2 from the germline V gene are LNHDA and SQIVND (reference sequence). With 7 bases removed from V and 8 bases from J, the gap between germline ends came to 12 bases. The CDR3 bases are TGTGCCAGTATGGGGGCCTCTGAGCCCCAGCATTTT. Protein sequence: CASMGASEPQHF. Complete variable domain (other parts from reference TRBV19 and TRBJ1-5): DGGITQSPKYLFRKEGQNVTLSCEQNLNHDAMYWYRQDPGQGLRLIYYSQIVNDFQKGDIAEGYSVSREKKESFPLTVTSAQKNPTAFYLCASMGASEPQHFGDGTRLSIL.

The rearrangement uses TRBV6-1 and TRBJ1-4; D is uncertain. Germline V gives CDR1 MNHNS, CDR2 SASEGT. The CDR3 is 13 residues long. The V and J ends lost 2 bases and 10 bases respectively, with 11 bases between them. The DNA of the CDR3 is TGTGCCAGCAGTGAATGGGAGGGTGGAAAACTGTTTTTT. As protein: CASSEWEGGKLFF.

This clone was detected once. The V and J genes are TRBV5-6 and TRBJ1-6, with 11 bases that match TRBD1. Trimming cost V 4 bases and J 12 bases; bases outside gene matches: 9. Germline V gene lookup returns CDR1 SGHDT and CDR2 YYEEEE. This CDR3 has 15 residues. This chain's CDR3 is CASSARTGGREPLHF. The CDR3 DNA is TGTGCCAGCAGCGCCCGGACAGGGGGCAGGGAACCCCTCCACTTT. Combining the CDR3 with reference TRBV5-6 and TRBJ1-6 gives the whole variable domain DAGVTQSPTHLIKTRGQQVTLRCSPKSGHDTVSWYQQALGQGPQFIFQYYEEEERQRGNFPDRFSGHQFPNYSSELNVNALLLGDSALYLCASSARTGGREPLHFGNGTRLTVT.

The V gene is TRBV19, the J gene TRBJ2-1; 7 bases fit TRBD2. CDR3 length: 16 residues. From germline, CDR1 is LNHDA and CDR2 SQIVND (reference sequence). The J segment lost 6 bases and the V segment lost 3 bases, leaving 11 bases of the junction unmatched. The CDR3 reads CASSIVPGTTINEQFF. The CDR3 DNA reads TGTGCCAGTAGTATTGTGCCCGGGACTACTATCAATGAGCAGTTCTTC.

This chain connects TRBV28 to TRBJ1-2; D not resolved. Germline CDR1 MDHEN, CDR2 SYDVKM. There are 13 residues in the CDR3. Trimming stripped 2 bases from V and 4 bases from J, with 8 bases between. This CDR3 is CASSLGGPYGYTF. The CDR3 nucleotides are TGTGCCAGCAGTTTAGGCGGACCCTATGGCTACACCTTC.

The chain has TRBV7-9 and TRBJ1-3, with D maybe TRBD1 (5 bases). The CDR3 has 15 residues. Germline V lookup: CDR1 SEHNR, CDR2 FQNEAQ (reference sequence). V was cut by 1 base and J by 0 bases, with 7 bases left in between. For the CDR3, the DNA is TGTGCCAGCAGCTTAGAGAGGGGCTCTGGAAACACCATATATTTT. Translated: CASSLERGSGNTIYF.

V and J are TRBV27 and TRBJ2-1, with 15 bases that match TRBD2. The CDR3 is made up of 21 amino acids. The V gene's germline CDR1 is MNHEY and CDR2 SMNVEV (reference sequence). The J segment lost 0 bases and the V segment lost 6 bases, leaving 15 bases of the junction unmatched. The CDR3: CASSPNRGTSGGLSSYNEQFF. DNA of the CDR3: TGTGCCAGCAGCCCCAACCGTGGGACTAGCGGGGGGCTGAGCTCCTACAATGAGCAGTTCTTC.

The chain combines TRBV28 with TRBJ1-2, with a possible D match to TRBD1 (5 bases). The germline V gene encodes CDR1 MDHEN and CDR2 SYDVKM. The CDR3 runs 13 residues. The V end lost 3 bases, the J end lost 7 bases, and 12 bases lay between the germline ends. CDR3 loop: CASSLGRVIGYTF. For the CDR3, the DNA is TGTGCCAGCAGTTTGGGCAGGGTTATTGGCTACACCTTC.

The chain is built from TRBV5-1 and TRBJ2-2; weak D call: TRBD1 (6 bases). The CDR3 contains 16 residues. V was trimmed by 0 bases and J by 7 bases, leaving 16 bases between them. Germline assignment: CDR1 SGHRS and CDR2 YFSETQ. In DNA, the CDR3 is TGCGCCAGCAGCTTGGGGGGGCCCCCGATTTTCGGGGAGCTGTTTTTT. It is translated as CASSLGGPPIFGELFF.

The chain links TRBV4-2 to TRBJ2-5; TRBD1 might be the D (6 bases). CDR1 is LGHNA and CDR2 is YNFKEQ in the germline V gene. This CDR3 is 14 amino acids long. V was clipped by 0 bases and J by 2 bases, with 7 bases between them. The CDR3 sequence: CASSQERGQETQYF. DNA of the CDR3: TGTGCCAGCAGCCAAGAGAGGGGGCAAGAGACCCAGTACTTC.

V gene TRBV7-6 combines with J gene TRBJ2-1; possible D gene TRBD1, 6 bases. The CDR3 is made up of 15 amino acids. V was clipped by 2 bases and J by 2 bases, with 10 bases between them. CDR1 is SGHVS, CDR2 FNYEAQ, per germline. The CDR3 DNA follows: TGTGCCAGCAGCTTAAATACAGGGCCCTACAATGAGCAGTTCTTC. This sequence encodes CASSLNTGPYNEQFF.

The V gene is TRBV18, the J gene TRBJ1-2; D perhaps matches TRBD1 (5 bases). The CDR3 has 15 amino acids. V lost 2 bases and J lost 0, with 10 bases in between. Germline loops: CDR1 KGHSH, CDR2 LQKENI. As DNA, the CDR3 is TGTGCCAGCTCACCAGGACAAACAGCTAACTATGGCTACACCTTC. Translation gives CASSPGQTANYGYTF.

This chain uses TRBV4-2 with TRBJ1-5; possibly TRBD1 for D (5 bases). This CDR3 is 15 amino acids long. Germline lookup yields CDR1 LGHNA and CDR2 YNFKEQ. The V and J ends lost 4 bases and 6 bases respectively, with 16 bases between them. CDR3 residues: CASSLTEALGQPQHF. Written as DNA, the CDR3 is TGTGCCAGCAGCCTGACAGAGGCTTTGGGTCAGCCCCAGCATTTT.

The chain uses TRBV6-1 and TRBJ1-4; a weak D match, TRBD1 (5 bases). CDR1 MNHNS and CDR2 SASEGT come from the germline V gene. The length of the CDR3 is 14 residues. V dropped 1 base and J dropped 8 bases, with 11 bases sitting between them. The CDR3: CASSEGRVYEKLFF. In nucleotides, the CDR3 is TGTGCCAGCAGTGAAGGCAGGGTATACGAAAAACTGTTTTTT.

The chain couples TRBV19 to TRBJ2-2, with D possibly TRBD1 on 5 matching bases. Germline V gives CDR1 LNHDA, CDR2 SQIVND (reference sequence). CDR3 size: 15 residues. V lost 2 bases, J lost 0 bases, and 7 bases lay in between. CDR3 in amino acids: CASSIQGSNTGELFF. The CDR3 bases are TGTGCCAGTAGTATACAGGGTTCGAACACCGGGGAGCTGTTTTTT.

V gene TRBV2 combines with J gene TRBJ2-1; TRBD1 matches at 8 bases. The CDR3 has 14 residues. CDR1 and CDR2 from the germline V gene are SNHLY and FYNNEI. J was trimmed by 2 bases and V by 6 bases; bases with no gene match: 3. The CDR3 here is CASRHRGTYNEQFF. CDR3 in DNA: TGTGCCAGCAGGCACAGGGGGACCTACAATGAGCAGTTCTTC.

The chain uses TRBV7-9 and TRBJ2-7; D might be TRBD1 (5 bases). CDR1 is SEHNR, CDR2 FQNEAQ, per germline (reference sequence). The CDR3 totals 16 residues. V lost 5 bases and J 1 base, leaving 18 bases between the germline ends. The CDR3 nucleotides are TGTGCCAGCAGCCGGGCAGAGACAGAGATTTCCTACGAGCAGTACTTC. This gives the protein CASSRAETEISYEQYF.

V and J are TRBV7-3 and TRBJ2-3, with 7 nucleotides matching TRBD2. Germline values: CDR1 SGHTA, CDR2 FQGTGA. The ends lost 0 bases at V and 3 bases at J; junction bases unmatched: 3. The CDR3 loop spans 15 amino acids. The CDR3 DNA sequence: TGTGCCAGCAGCTTAACTTGGACTAGGACAGATACGCAGTATTTT. Encoded protein: CASSLTWTRTDTQYF. Drawing the rest from reference TRBV7-3 and TRBJ2-3, the complete variable domain is GAGVSQTPSNKVTEKGKYVELRCDPISGHTALYWYRQSLGQGPEFLIYFQGTGAADDSGLPNDRFFAVRPEGSVSTLKIQRTERGDSAVYLCASSLTWTRTDTQYFGPGTRLTVL.

The rearrangement links TRBV3-1 (or the pseudogene TRBV3-2) to TRBJ1-1; D ambiguous. The V gene's germline CDR1 is LGHDT and CDR2 YNNKEL (reference sequence). V dropped 1 base and J dropped 5 bases, with 11 bases sitting between them. This CDR3 contains 14 residues. CDR3: CASSQVGGETEAFF. In DNA, the CDR3 is TGTGCCAGCAGCCAAGTCGGCGGGGAGACTGAAGCTTTCTTT.

This rearrangement joins TRBV6-5 to TRBJ2-5; D not resolved. The CDR3 loop spans 14 amino acids. Germline CDR1 reads MNHEY; CDR2 reads SVGAGI. The V gene lost 6 bases and the J gene lost 3 bases, with 14 bases spanning the gap. This CDR3 is CASRRRNLKETQYF. For the CDR3, the DNA is TGTGCCAGCAGACGACGGAACTTAAAAGAGACCCAGTACTTC.

The gene calls are TRBV2 and TRBJ2-1, with no clear D. The V end lost 7 bases, the J end lost 0 bases, and 13 bases lay between the germline ends. CDR3 size: 15 residues. CDR1 is SNHLY and CDR2 is FYNNEI in the germline V gene. CDR3 region: CASTRRVVSYNEQFF. CDR3 bases: TGTGCCAGCACCCGTCGAGTGGTCTCCTACAATGAGCAGTTCTTC. Full variable domain (rest looked up from reference TRBV2 and TRBJ2-1): EPEVTQTPSHQVTQMGQEVILRCVPISNHLYFYWYRQILGQKVEFLVSFYNNEISEKSEIFDDQFSVERPDGSNFTLKIRSTKLEDSAMYFCASTRRVVSYNEQFFGPGTRLTVL.